The 30 T cell receptor beta chains listed next were all sequenced from one sample in a study of a mutant IDH1 vaccine in newly diagnosed glioma (dated by TCRdb to about 2021). Library preparation was by the immunoSEQ multiplex PCR assay. Held by TCRdb, this immuneACCESS table contains in-frame sequences only and omits some clones. Under half of the omission traces to an unresolved V gene where checked; the cause of the rest is unknown. This sample gives roughly 51,000 clones in total; less than 85% of them show up just once. The ten biggest clones cover 3.1% of the sample. In the paper's terms, the time point label means: week 5, during vaccination. Each vaccine dose was 300 ug of a 20-mer mutant IDH1 peptide in Montanide, given subcutaneously with topical imiquimod. Their cognate antigens are unknown. The sample in question was PBMCs, obtained from a glioma patient whose treatment included an IDH1 peptide vaccine. The receptors here all came from a woman in her late teens or twenties with glioma. Some clones in this sample may be carry-over from other donors' samples.

This clone was picked up a small number of times. V gene TRBV6-5 combines with J gene TRBJ1-2; D not resolved. Germline assignment: CDR1 MNHEY and CDR2 SVGAGI. This CDR3 comprises 14 residues. The V end was cut by 0 bases, the J end by 8 bases, with 13 bases between. The CDR3 DNA is TGTGCCAGCAGTTACTCGAACTCCCTGGGAGGCTACACCTTC. It translates to CASSYSNSLGGYTF.

V and J are TRBV9 and TRBJ2-7, with 8 bases matching TRBD2. Germline-derived CDR1 and CDR2 are SGDLS and YYNGEE. The CDR3 extends over 13 amino acids. Trimming removed 2 bases from V and 6 bases from J; junction bases left unmatched: 4. The DNA of the CDR3 is TGTGCCAGCAGCGTTGGACTAGCATCCGAGCAGTACTTC. As protein: CASSVGLASEQYF.

V gene TRBV5-6 combines with J gene TRBJ1-2; D remains ambiguous. Per the germline V gene, CDR1 is SGHDT and CDR2 is YYEEEE. The CDR3 runs 12 residues. Trimming shortened V by 0 bases and J by 13 bases, and 13 bases separated the two germline ends. The CDR3 is CASSLGGIGPTF. The CDR3 DNA reads TGTGCCAGCAGCTTGGGGGGAATCGGTCCCACCTTC.

The V gene is TRBV7-9, the J gene TRBJ1-3; D gene unclear. Trimming left V 0 bases short and J 7 bases short, with 13 bases between. This CDR3 has 15 amino acids. Germline V gene sequence: CDR1 SEHNR, CDR2 FQNEAQ (reference sequence). CDR3 sequence: CASSLAAASGNTIYF. For the CDR3, the DNA is TGTGCCAGCAGCTTAGCGGCAGCAAGCGGGAACACCATATATTTT.

The chain carries TRBV6-1 and TRBJ1-2; D gene unclear. Germline lookup yields CDR1 MNHNS and CDR2 SASEGT. V dropped 3 bases and J dropped 12 bases, with 17 bases sitting between them. CDR3 length equals 13 residues. CDR3 region: CASSEGRGRLHTF. In DNA, the CDR3 is TGTGCCAGCAGTGAGGGTAGAGGAAGGTTACACACCTTC.

The gene calls are TRBV5-5 and TRBJ2-5; D perhaps matches TRBD1 (5 bases). Germline assignment: CDR1 SGHKS and CDR2 YYEKEE (reference sequence). This CDR3 comprises 19 residues. V lost 0 bases and J lost 0, with 21 bases in between. CDR3 bases: TGTGCCAGCAGCTTGGGGACCGCGTTTTCAGGGCCATACCAAGAGACCCAGTACTTC. The encoded protein is CASSLGTAFSGPYQETQYF.

V is TRBV29-1 and J is TRBJ2-3, with 10 bases lining up with TRBD1. J gave up 0 bases and V 3 bases, and 3 bases lay outside the gene matches. The CDR3 is made up of 15 amino acids. Per germline, CDR1 SQVTM and CDR2 ANQGSEA. The CDR3 region is CSVDGQGVSTDTQYF. The CDR3 nucleotides are TGCAGCGTTGACGGACAGGGGGTGAGCACAGATACGCAGTATTTT.

The chain links TRBV7-2 to TRBJ2-7; the D gene could be TRBD1 or TRBD2 (5 bases each). The CDR3 sequence is 14 residues long. The germline CDR1 and CDR2 sequences are SGHTA and FQGNSA. With 6 bases removed from V and 2 bases from J, the gap between germline ends came to 14 bases. The CDR3 coding sequence is TGTGCCAGCAGTGGGTCACGGGGCACCTACGAGCAGTACTTC. Residues: CASSGSRGTYEQYF.

The J gene is TRBJ2-7, the V gene TRBV25-1; TRBD1 matches at 7 bases. The CDR3 spans 15 residues. The germline gives CDR1 MGHDK, CDR2 SYGVNS. V was clipped by 9 bases and J by 3 bases; unmatched bases: 14. CDR3 in DNA: TGTGCCAGACTTAGAAATAGACAGGGACGCTACGAGCAGTACTTC. This encodes CARLRNRQGRYEQYF.

The rearrangement links TRBV30 to TRBJ2-2, with 9 bases lining up with TRBD1. Germline V gene lookup returns CDR1 GTSNPN and CDR2 SVGIG (reference sequence). V shed 5 bases, J shed 5 bases, and the junction held 3 bases outside the gene matches. The CDR3 sequence is 13 residues long. The CDR3, as DNA: TGTGCCTGGGGACAGGGGAGGACCGGGGAGCTGTTTTTT. Protein product: CAWGQGRTGELFF.

In this sample, this clone turned up once. The rearrangement uses TRBV5-1 and TRBJ2-3, with 10 bases that match TRBD2. Germline V gene sequence: CDR1 SGHRS, CDR2 YFSETQ. The CDR3 loop spans 16 amino acids. J gave up 4 bases and V 0 bases, and 5 bases lay outside the gene matches. The CDR3 DNA sequence: TGCGCCAGCAGCTTGGACCTAGCGGGGGCCTCAGATACGCAGTATTTT. Its protein is CASSLDLAGASDTQYF.

This clone was seen only once. The CDR3 sequence is CASSPGGSHYEQYF. CDR3 bases: TGCGCCAGCAGCCCCGGAGGTAGTCACTACGAGCAGTACTTC. The chain joins TRBV5-1 to TRBJ2-7; a possible D gene is TRBD2 (5 bases). CDR3 length: 14 amino acids. V dropped 4 bases and J dropped 3 bases, with 14 bases sitting between them. The germline V gene encodes CDR1 SGHRS and CDR2 YFSETQ.

The chain joins TRBV7-2 to TRBJ1-5; 7 bases align to TRBD1. V lost 1 base, J lost 0 bases, and 3 bases stayed unmatched. This CDR3 region has 16 residues. The germline CDR1 and CDR2 sequences are SGHTA and FQGNSA. As DNA, the CDR3 is TGTGCCAGCAGCTTAGTAGGGGGCTATAGCAATCAGCCCCAGCATTTT. The encoded protein is CASSLVGGYSNQPQHF.

The gene calls are TRBV5-1 and TRBJ1-2; 9 nucleotides agree with TRBD1. CDR1 and CDR2 (germline): SGHRS, YFSETQ. With V trimmed by 8 bases and J by 6 bases, 2 bases remained unmatched. The CDR3 sequence is 11 residues long. CDR3 sequence reads: CASRDRDGYTF. As DNA, the CDR3 is TGCGCCAGTAGGGACAGGGATGGCTACACCTTC.

This chain uses TRBV5-4 with TRBJ2-5, with TRBD2 as a possible D gene (6 bases). The CDR3 contains 16 residues. Trimming pared 0 bases from V and 3 bases from J, leaving 15 bases between. Germline CDR1 and CDR2: SGHNT and YYREEE (reference sequence). This CDR3 is CASSLEVGRGEETQYF. Written as DNA, the CDR3 is TGTGCCAGCAGCTTGGAGGTCGGGAGAGGGGAAGAGACCCAGTACTTC.

The chain employs TRBV7-9 and TRBJ2-5; no definite D call. Per germline, CDR1 SEHNR and CDR2 FQNEAQ (reference sequence). The CDR3 is 17 amino acids. V dropped 2 bases and J dropped 5 bases, with 21 bases sitting between them. The CDR3 nucleotides are TGTGCCAGCAGCTTAACGCGGCGCCCCCTTGTTCGGGAGACCCAGTACTTC. Protein product: CASSLTRRPLVRETQYF.

The chain joins TRBV18 to TRBJ1-1; D ambiguous. Germline V gene sequence: CDR1 KGHSH, CDR2 LQKENI. The CDR3 totals 14 residues. V lost 2 bases, J lost 3 bases, and 10 bases lay in between. The CDR3 DNA sequence: TGTGCCAGCTCACCAAGTCCTTCGGACACTGAAGCTTTCTTT. Translating it yields CASSPSPSDTEAFF.

The genes are TRBV5-1 and TRBJ2-3, with D possibly being TRBD1 or TRBD2 (5 bases each). V was trimmed by 4 bases and J by 1 base, leaving 16 bases between them. Germline V CDR1 and CDR2: SGHRS, YFSETQ. The CDR3 contains 16 residues. CDR3 DNA: TGCGCCAGCAGCCCCCTGGGACGGGCCCGCACAGATACGCAGTATTTT. Translation gives CASSPLGRARTDTQYF.

This chain connects TRBV6-5 to TRBJ2-7, with 8 bases matching TRBD1. CDR1 is MNHEY and CDR2 is SVGAGI in the germline V gene. The CDR3 is 14 amino acids. The ends lost 5 bases at V and 2 bases at J; junction bases unmatched: 5. CDR3 loop: CASSGTGPPYEQYF. CDR3 nucleotide sequence: TGTGCCAGCAGTGGGACAGGACCCCCCTACGAGCAGTACTTC.

The chain joins TRBV7-9 to TRBJ1-3, with D unresolved. The V end was cut by 4 bases, the J end by 8 bases, with 15 bases between. The CDR3 is 14 residues long. CDR1 and CDR2 (germline): SEHNR, FQNEAQ (reference sequence). The CDR3 DNA is TGTGCCAGCAGCTCAAACCTATCTGGGGACACCATATATTTT. Translated: CASSSNLSGDTIYF.

V is TRBV4-3 and J is TRBJ1-4; the D is unclear. CDR1 is LGHNA, CDR2 YSLEER, per germline. The CDR3 covers 13 residues. The ends were cut back, 0 bases at V and 4 bases at J, with 3 bases in the middle. In DNA, the CDR3 is TGCGCCAGCAGCCAAGATATTAATGAAAAACTGTTTTTT. Translating gives CASSQDINEKLFF.

This clone was seen only once. V usage is TRBV18 and J usage is TRBJ1-1; D is undetermined. Germline V gene data show CDR1 as KGHSH and CDR2 as LQKENI. The CDR3 extends over 15 amino acids. Trimming removed 6 bases at V and 10 bases at J, with 24 bases between. CDR3 in amino acids: CASSPKGSPLRGAFF. Written as DNA, the CDR3 is TGTGCCAGCTCGCCAAAAGGGAGCCCACTTCGAGGAGCTTTCTTT.

V and J are TRBV18 and TRBJ2-1; no reliable D call. Per germline, CDR1 KGHSH and CDR2 LQKENI. V lost 6 bases, J lost 0 bases, and 9 bases lay in between. The CDR3 consists of 14 residues. The CDR3 sequence: CASSVSGSYNEQFF. The DNA of the CDR3 is TGTGCCAGCTCTGTCTCTGGCTCCTACAATGAGCAGTTCTTC. The variable domain in full, with the rest retrieved from reference TRBV18 and TRBJ2-1, is NAGVMQNPRHLVRRRGQEARLRCSPMKGHSHVYWYRQLPEEGLKFMVYLQKENIIDESGMPKERFSAEFPKEGPSILRIQQVVRGDSAAYFCASSVSGSYNEQFFGPGTRLTVL.

V usage is TRBV10-3 and J usage is TRBJ2-2, with D hard to call. The CDR3 runs 16 residues. Germline V gene data show CDR1 as ENHRY and CDR2 as SYGVKD. V lost 0 bases and J 0 bases, leaving 8 bases between the germline ends. The chain's CDR3 is CAISESRTTNTGELFF. CDR3 sequence (DNA): TGTGCCATCAGTGAGTCACGAACGACGAACACCGGGGAGCTGTTTTTT.

The V call is TRBV12-5, the J call TRBJ2-7; 7 nucleotides agree with TRBD1. CDR3 size: 15 residues. V was pared by 2 bases and J by 3 bases, with 7 bases of the junction left unmatched. Germline V gene sequence: CDR1 LGHNT, CDR2 FRNRAP. The CDR3 bases are TGTGCTAGTGGTTTGCCAAGACAGGGTGGCTACGAGCAGTACTTC. It encodes CASGLPRQGGYEQYF.

The rearrangement joins TRBV7-9 to TRBJ2-7; D gene unclear. Germline V gene data show CDR1 as SEHNR and CDR2 as FQNEAQ (reference sequence). The CDR3 runs 14 residues. Trimming cost V 3 bases and J 2 bases, with 11 bases left between them. The CDR3 spells CASSLMDGTYEQYF. CDR3 DNA sequence: TGTGCCAGCAGCTTGATGGACGGCACCTACGAGCAGTACTTC.

The genes are TRBV7-9 and TRBJ2-2, with 7 bases fitting TRBD1. Losses at the gene ends were 5 bases for V and 6 bases for J; bases not matched to a gene: 6. From germline, CDR1 is SEHNR and CDR2 FQNEAQ (reference sequence). This CDR3 region has 14 residues. Written as DNA, the CDR3 is TGTGCCAGCAGCCCGAATACAGGGGCCGGGGAGCTGTTTTTT. Protein product: CASSPNTGAGELFF.

V and J are TRBV27 and TRBJ1-2; tentative D call: TRBD1 (6 bases). The CDR3 has 11 amino acids. The germline gives CDR1 MNHEY, CDR2 SMNVEV (reference sequence). The DNA of the CDR3 is TGTGCATCCCTGGGGGCTAGCGGCTACACCTTC. It yields the protein CASLGASGYTF.

The V call is TRBV18, the J call TRBJ1-2; TRBD1 matches at 7 bases. CDR3 length: 14 residues. V was clipped by 3 bases and J by 3 bases; unmatched bases: 4. CDR1 is KGHSH and CDR2 is LQKENI in the germline V gene. The CDR3 loop is CASSPDRDHYGYTF. DNA of the CDR3: TGTGCCAGCTCACCTGACAGGGATCACTATGGCTACACCTTC. The variable domain in full, completed from reference TRBV18 and TRBJ1-2, reads NAGVMQNPRHLVRRRGQEARLRCSPMKGHSHVYWYRQLPEEGLKFMVYLQKENIIDESGMPKERFSAEFPKEGPSILRIQQVVRGDSAAYFCASSPDRDHYGYTFGSGTRLTVV.

This clone has a single count. The chain recombines TRBV25-1 with TRBJ1-4; D unclear. V was clipped by 3 bases and J by 8 bases, with 10 bases between them. The CDR3 extends over 13 amino acids. Germline CDR1 is MGHDK and CDR2 is SYGVNS. CDR3 sequence: CASSDSGVEKLFF. CDR3 bases: TGTGCCAGCAGTGACTCGGGTGTCGAAAAACTGTTTTTT.